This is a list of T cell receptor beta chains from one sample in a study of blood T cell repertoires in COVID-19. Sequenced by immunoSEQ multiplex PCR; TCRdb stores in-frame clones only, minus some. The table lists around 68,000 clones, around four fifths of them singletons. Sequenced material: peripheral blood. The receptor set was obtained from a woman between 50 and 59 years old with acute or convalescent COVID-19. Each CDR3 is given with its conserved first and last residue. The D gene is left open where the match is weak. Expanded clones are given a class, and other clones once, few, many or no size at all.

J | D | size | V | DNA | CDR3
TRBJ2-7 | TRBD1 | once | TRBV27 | TGTGCCAGCAGTTTATCGTCCGGGACAGGGCTCTACGAGCAGTACTTC | CASSLSSGTGLYEQYF
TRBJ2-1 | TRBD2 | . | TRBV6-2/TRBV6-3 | TGTGCCAGCAGTCAGAGCGGGACTAGCGGGAGCAATGAGCAGTTCTTC | CASSQSGTSGSNEQFF
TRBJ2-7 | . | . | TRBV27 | TGTGCCAGCAGTTTATCTGCAGACAACTCCTACGAGCAGTACTTC | CASSLSADNSYEQYF
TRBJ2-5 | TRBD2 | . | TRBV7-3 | TGTGCCAGCAGCTTAACGGGAGGGCCACCGGGGGAGACCCAGTACTTC | CASSLTGGPPGETQYF
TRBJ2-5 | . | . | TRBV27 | TGTGCCAGCAGGCCTAGACTAGAGGAGACCCAGTACTTC | CASRPRLEETQYF
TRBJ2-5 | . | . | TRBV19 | TGTGCCAGTAGTATAGATTTTTCAGGGGTAAAGACCCAGTACTTC | CASSIDFSGVKTQYF
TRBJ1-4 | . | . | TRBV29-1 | TGCAGCGTCCAACAGGATCTTGGTAATGAAAAACTGTTTTTT | CSVQQDLGNEKLFF
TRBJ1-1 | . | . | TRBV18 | TGTGCCAGCTCACCAGGGGGCGCCGGGAACACTGAAGCTTTCTTT | CASSPGGAGNTEAFF
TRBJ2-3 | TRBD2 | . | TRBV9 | TGTGCCAGCAGCCCCTCCCTAGGGGCGGGAGGTACAAATACGCAGTATTTT | CASSPSLGAGGTNTQYF
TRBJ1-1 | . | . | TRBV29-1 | TGCAGCGGATTACAGGAGTCGAACACTGAAGCTTTCTTT | CSGLQESNTEAFF
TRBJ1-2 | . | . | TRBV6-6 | TGTGCCAGCAGTCCGGGAGGGGGGGCAAGGGCTAACTATGGCTACACCTTC | CASSPGGGARANYGYTF
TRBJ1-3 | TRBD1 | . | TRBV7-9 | TGTGCCAGCAGCTACTGGACAGGGGGCGGAAACACCATATATTTT | CASSYWTGGGNTIYF
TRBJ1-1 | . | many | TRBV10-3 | TGTGCCATCACTGCGGGGAACACTGAAGCTTTCTTT | CAITAGNTEAFF
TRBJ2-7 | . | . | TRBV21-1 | TGTGCCAGCCTACAGGGTTCGGTTCCGACTCTGCAGCAGTACTTC | CASLQGSVPTLQQYF
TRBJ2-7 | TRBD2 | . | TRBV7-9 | TGTGCCAGCAGAGGGACTCTCACGACTAGCGGGAGTGGGGAGCAGTACTTC | CASRGTLTTSGSGEQYF
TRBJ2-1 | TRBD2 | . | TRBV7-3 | TGTGCCAGCAGCATGACTAGCGGGTTTTATAATGAGCAGTTCTTC | CASSMTSGFYNEQFF
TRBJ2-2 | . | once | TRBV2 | TGTGCCAGCGGGCAGGTGGCGACCGGGGAGCTGTTTTTT | CASGQVATGELFF
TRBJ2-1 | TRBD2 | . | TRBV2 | TGTGCCAGCAGCGTTATCGGGGGGGCCTCCTACAATGAGCAGTTCTTC | CASSVIGGASYNEQFF
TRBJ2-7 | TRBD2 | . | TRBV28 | TGTGCCAGCAGAGGGAGCGGGAGCTGGAGCGAGCAGTACTTC | CASRGSGSWSEQYF
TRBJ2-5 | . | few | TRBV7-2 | TGTGCCAGCAGCTCGTTGCGGGAAGAGACCCAGTACTTC | CASSSLREETQYF
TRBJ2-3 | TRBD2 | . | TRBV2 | TGTGCCAGCAGCCCCCGGGGGGGCAGGTTTAGCGGGGGAATGTCAGATACGCAGTATTTT | CASSPRGGRFSGGMSDTQYF
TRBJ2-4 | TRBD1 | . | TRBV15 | TGTGCCACCAGGACGAGATTTGACAGGGACAAAAACATTCAGTACTTC | CATRTRFDRDKNIQYF
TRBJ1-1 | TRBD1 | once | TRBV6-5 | TGTGCCAGCATATGGGGGGGACAGGTTGAAGCTTTCTTT | CASIWGGQVEAFF
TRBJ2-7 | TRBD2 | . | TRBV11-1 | TGTGCCAGCAGCCCGCAGGTGGCGGGAGCAGCCTACGAGCAGTACTTC | CASSPQVAGAAYEQYF
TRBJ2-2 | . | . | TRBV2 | TGTGCCAGCAGTGAACGGGGAAAAGGGGAGCTGTTTTTT | CASSERGKGELFF
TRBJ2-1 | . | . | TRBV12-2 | TGTGCAAGTCAGGGGACAGTTATTTACAATGAGCAGTTCTTC | CASQGTVIYNEQFF
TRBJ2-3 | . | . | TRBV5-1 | TGCGCCAGCAGCGCCGGGAACACAGATACGCAGTATTTT | CASSAGNTDTQYF
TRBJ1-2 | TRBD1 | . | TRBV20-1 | TGCAGTGCTAGAGTAGGGGACAGGGGGTTCTTC | CSARVGDRGFF
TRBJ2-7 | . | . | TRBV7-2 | TGTGCCAGCAGCGCCACCCGGACAGTTTCCTACGAGCAGTACTTC | CASSATRTVSYEQYF
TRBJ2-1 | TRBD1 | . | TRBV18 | TGTGCCAGCTCACCAGCCGGGACAGGAGGTAATGAGCAGTTCTTC | CASSPAGTGGNEQFF
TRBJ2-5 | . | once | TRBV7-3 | TGTGCCAGCAGCTTAGCGGGCTCGGAGACCCAGTACTTC | CASSLAGSETQYF
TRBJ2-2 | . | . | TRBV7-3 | TGTGCCTCCCGGTCGTCCAAGAACACCGGGGAGCTGTTTTTT | CASRSSKNTGELFF
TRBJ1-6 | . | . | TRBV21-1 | TGTGCCAGCATCCATCGAGGTTCACCCCTCCACTTT | CASIHRGSPLHF
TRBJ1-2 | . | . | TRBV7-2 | TGTGCCAGCAGCTTACCCGACAGAATCACCAACTATGGCTACACCTTC | CASSLPDRITNYGYTF
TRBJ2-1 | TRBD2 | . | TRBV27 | TGTGCCAGCAGTTTATATCTAGCGGGTCTGGATGAGCAGTTCTTC | CASSLYLAGLDEQFF
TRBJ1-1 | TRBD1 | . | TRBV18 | TGTGCCAGCTCACTAGCAGGGGGATGGGACACTGAAGCTTTCTTT | CASSLAGGWDTEAFF
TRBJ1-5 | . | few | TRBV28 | TGTGCCAGCAGTTCCTCTCGCCTTCCCGGACAGAATCAGCCCCAGCATTTT | CASSSSRLPGQNQPQHF
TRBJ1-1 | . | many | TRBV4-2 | TGTGCCAGCAGCCAAGGTACTTCTGAGATGAACACTGAAGCTTTCTTT | CASSQGTSEMNTEAFF
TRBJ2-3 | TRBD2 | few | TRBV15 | TGTGCCACCAGCAGGGACGTGACTAGCCCTGGCACAGATACGCAGTATTTT | CATSRDVTSPGTDTQYF
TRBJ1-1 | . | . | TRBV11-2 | TGTGCCAGCAGCTTCGAGAGGTCTGAAGCTTTCTTT | CASSFERSEAFF
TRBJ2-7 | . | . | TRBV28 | TGTGCCAGCAGTTTTGGGGCTACCTACGAGCAGTACTTC | CASSFGATYEQYF
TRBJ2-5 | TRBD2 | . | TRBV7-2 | TGTGCCAGCAGCGTTAGCGGGGGGCACCAAGAGACCCAGTACTTC | CASSVSGGHQETQYF